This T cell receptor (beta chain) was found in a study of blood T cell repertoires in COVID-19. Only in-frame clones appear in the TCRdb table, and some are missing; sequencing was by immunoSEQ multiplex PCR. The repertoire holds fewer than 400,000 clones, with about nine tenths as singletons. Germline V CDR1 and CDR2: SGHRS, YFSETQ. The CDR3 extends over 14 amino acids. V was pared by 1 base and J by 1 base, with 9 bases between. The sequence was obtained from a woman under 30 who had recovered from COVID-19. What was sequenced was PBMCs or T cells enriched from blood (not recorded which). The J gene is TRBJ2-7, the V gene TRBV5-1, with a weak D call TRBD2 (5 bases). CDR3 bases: TGCGCCAGCAGCTTGAGCGGCAGATCCTACGAGCAGTACTTC. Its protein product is CASSLSGRSYEQYF.